This paragraph reports one T cell receptor (beta chain). The antigen remains unidentified. The CDR3 runs to 12 residues. V lost 0 bases and J 12 bases, leaving 12 bases between the germline ends. CDR1 and CDR2 from the germline V gene are MNHEY and SVGAGI. This sample is part of a study of T cell responses to AZD1222 COVID-19 vaccine. Study-level findings and limits: Regions 160-218 and 743-854 held dominance among vaccine-associated CD4 TCRs, which spanned spike.

The method was immunoSEQ multiplex PCR; TCRdb's version includes in-frame clones alone and lacks a portion of them. The sample contains around 70,000 clones, around 90% of which appear only once. The sequence derives from an adult who received the MenACWY meningococcal vaccine as a control. The starting material was peripheral blood, obtained 28 days after the second dose of the MenACWY control vaccine. The chain is built from TRBV6-5 and TRBJ2-7; D ambiguous. CDR3 DNA sequence: TGTGCCAGCAGTTACTCGGAGAGGCAGTGGTACTTC. Translating gives CASSYSERQWYF.